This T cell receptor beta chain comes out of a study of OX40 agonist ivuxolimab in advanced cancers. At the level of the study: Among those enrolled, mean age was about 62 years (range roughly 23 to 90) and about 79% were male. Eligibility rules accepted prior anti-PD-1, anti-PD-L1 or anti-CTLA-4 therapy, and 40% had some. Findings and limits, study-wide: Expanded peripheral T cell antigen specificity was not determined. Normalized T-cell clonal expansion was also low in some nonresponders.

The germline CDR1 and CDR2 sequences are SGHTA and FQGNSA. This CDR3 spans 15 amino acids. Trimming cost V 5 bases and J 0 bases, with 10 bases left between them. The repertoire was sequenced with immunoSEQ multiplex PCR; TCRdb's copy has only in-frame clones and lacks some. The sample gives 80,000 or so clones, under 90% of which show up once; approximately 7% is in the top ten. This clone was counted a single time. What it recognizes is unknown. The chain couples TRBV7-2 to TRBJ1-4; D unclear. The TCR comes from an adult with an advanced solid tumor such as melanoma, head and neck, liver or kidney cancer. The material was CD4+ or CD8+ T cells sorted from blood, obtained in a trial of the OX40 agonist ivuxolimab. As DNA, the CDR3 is TGTGCCAGCAGCCCACCCGGGTCAACTAATGAAAAACTGTTTTTT. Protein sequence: CASSPPGSTNEKLFF.